One and the same sample provided the 27 T cell receptor beta chains below, sequenced in a study of shared clonotypes between healthy human individuals. Profiled with immunoSEQ multiplex PCR; TCRdb holds only in-frame clones, not every one. The sample shows about 1.5 million clones, 95% to 99% of them seen only once. Sequenced sample: naive CD4+ T cells sorted from blood. The subset: CD45RA+ positively selected. These receptors came from a man aged 30 to 45 in good health.

The chain recombines TRBV19 with TRBJ1-5; TRBD1 is a possible D gene (5 bases). The CDR3 consists of 14 residues. V was clipped by 3 bases and J by 4 bases, with 10 bases between them. Germline-derived CDR1 and CDR2 are LNHDA and SQIVND (reference sequence). For the CDR3, the DNA is TGTGCCAGTAGTATGGCCAGGGATAATCAGCCCCAGCATTTT. Encoded protein: CASSMARDNQPQHF.

Of note for this clone: Other DNA sequences in the same sample also yield this CDR3. V and J are TRBV5-1 and TRBJ2-1, with 8 bases identical to TRBD1. Germline CDR1 reads SGHRS; CDR2 reads YFSETQ. This CDR3 is built from 13 residues. Unmatched junction bases numbered 5, after V lost 3 bases and J lost 9 bases. CDR3 in DNA: TGCGCCAGCAGCTCCGGACAGGGAGGTGAGCAGTTCTTC. It yields the protein CASSSGQGGEQFF.

The chain joins TRBV15 to TRBJ2-2, with a tentative D call TRBD2 (6 bases). There are 16 residues in the CDR3. From germline, CDR1 is LNHNV and CDR2 YYDKDF (reference sequence). Trimming shortened V by 0 bases and J by 1 base, and 9 bases separated the two germline ends. The CDR3 region is CATSRERGENTGELFF. Here the CDR3 DNA reads TGTGCCACCAGCAGAGAGCGGGGCGAGAACACCGGGGAGCTGTTTTTT.

V gene TRBV5-1 combines with J gene TRBJ2-3, with TRBD2 identical over 13 bases. CDR1 SGHRS and CDR2 YFSETQ come from the germline V gene. This CDR3 comprises 15 residues. V lost 7 bases, J lost 3 bases, and 5 bases stayed unmatched. This CDR3 reads CASHRLAGGTDTQYF. As DNA, the CDR3 is TGCGCCAGCCACCGACTAGCGGGGGGAACAGATACGCAGTATTTT.

Here the CDR3 DNA reads TGTGCCAGCAGTGAAGCAGGAACCGAGCAGTACTTC. This gives the protein CASSEAGTEQYF. The chain links TRBV6-1 to TRBJ2-7; no reliable D call. Per the germline V gene, CDR1 is MNHNS and CDR2 is SASEGT. Trimming took 0 bases from V and 6 from J, leaving 6 bases between them. The CDR3 contains 12 residues.

V usage is TRBV7-9 and J usage is TRBJ2-5; D is undetermined. The CDR3 is 15 residues long. V gave up 5 bases and J gave up 5 bases, with 18 bases separating them. CDR1 and CDR2 (germline): SEHNR, FQNEAQ (reference sequence). CDR3 amino acids: CASSPKDGSRETQYF. In nucleotides, the CDR3 is TGTGCCAGCAGCCCTAAAGACGGGTCGCGGGAGACCCAGTACTTC.

This sequence joins TRBV5-6 and TRBJ2-7; 8 positions match TRBD2. Unmatched junction bases numbered 7, after V lost 4 bases and J lost 1 base. This CDR3 has 15 residues. CDR1 and CDR2 (germline): SGHDT, YYEEEE. In nucleotides, the CDR3 is TGTGCCAGCAGCCCCCTGCGGGAGGTTTCCTACGAGCAGTACTTC. It translates to CASSPLREVSYEQYF.

This chain links TRBV7-9 with TRBJ1-5; 7 bases match TRBD1. Germline CDR1 SEHNR, CDR2 FQNEAQ (reference sequence). CDR3 length equals 13 residues. The ends lost 5 bases at V and 8 bases at J; junction bases unmatched: 6. DNA of the CDR3: TGTGCCAGCAGCCAGGGGGGGCGCGAGCCCCAGCATTTT. Translated: CASSQGGREPQHF.

The chain carries TRBV5-1 and TRBJ1-2; D is unresolved. Trimming stripped 0 bases from V and 6 bases from J, with 9 bases between. CDR1 SGHRS and CDR2 YFSETQ come from the germline V gene. CDR3 length equals 13 residues. CDR3 residues: CASSLAPEDGYTF. The CDR3 nucleotides read TGCGCCAGCAGCTTGGCCCCGGAGGATGGCTACACCTTC.

This chain links TRBV18 with TRBJ2-3; TRBD2 is a possible D gene (5 bases). The CDR3 is made up of 15 amino acids. CDR1 KGHSH and CDR2 LQKENI come from the germline V gene. The V and J ends lost 4 bases and 3 bases respectively, with 14 bases between them. CDR3 sequence (DNA): TGTGCCAGCTCACGGGTTGGCGGGTTTACAGATACGCAGTATTTT. Encoded protein: CASSRVGGFTDTQYF.

This sequence joins TRBV19 and TRBJ2-1, with D possibly being TRBD1 (6 bases). Trimming cost V 5 bases and J 9 bases, with 23 bases left between them. Germline loops: CDR1 LNHDA, CDR2 SQIVND (reference sequence). The CDR3 has 16 residues. The CDR3 sequence is CASSPTWGRGRGEQFF. The CDR3 bases are TGTGCCAGTAGTCCCACCTGGGGCAGGGGACGTGGTGAGCAGTTCTTC. The whole variable domain, remainder taken from reference TRBV19 and TRBJ2-1, is DGGITQSPKYLFRKEGQNVTLSCEQNLNHDAMYWYRQDPGQGLRLIYYSQIVNDFQKGDIAEGYSVSREKKESFPLTVTSAQKNPTAFYLCASSPTWGRGRGEQFFGPGTRLTVL.

This chain uses TRBV15 with TRBJ2-5; D may match TRBD1 or TRBD2 (5 bases each). The V end lost 1 base, the J end lost 5 bases, and 26 bases lay between the germline ends. The CDR3 covers 19 residues. Germline V gene sequence: CDR1 LNHNV, CDR2 YYDKDF (reference sequence). CDR3 coding DNA: TGTGCCACCAGCAGAGCCGGGGCGCCCATTACCAACGCGAGGGAGACCCAGTACTTC. The encoded protein is CATSRAGAPITNARETQYF.

The chain recombines TRBV7-8 with TRBJ2-1, with a weak D call TRBD2 (5 bases). Germline values: CDR1 SGHVS, CDR2 FQNEAQ. V lost 1 base and J 7 bases, leaving 11 bases between the germline ends. The CDR3 consists of 14 residues. The CDR3 protein is CASSLVRTPNEQFF. DNA of the CDR3: TGTGCCAGCAGCTTAGTTAGGACTCCAAATGAGCAGTTCTTC.

Turning to this clone: Other DNA sequences in this sample translate to the same CDR3. This chain links TRBV18 with TRBJ2-7, with D perhaps matching TRBD2 (5 bases). Germline CDR1 KGHSH, CDR2 LQKENI. Trimming removed 6 bases from V and 6 bases from J, with 12 bases in between. CDR3 length: 12 amino acids. In nucleotides, the CDR3 is TGTGCCAGCTCTCCCACTAGTGGCGAGCAGTACTTC. Its translation is CASSPTSGEQYF.

Turning to this clone: Different DNA sequences within this sample yield the same CDR3. The V and J genes are TRBV28 and TRBJ2-1; D is undetermined. There are 11 residues in the CDR3. Per germline, CDR1 MDHEN and CDR2 SYDVKM. The ends were cut back, 1 base at V and 9 bases at J, with 4 bases in the middle. Written as DNA, the CDR3 is TGTGCCAGCAGTTTATTGAGTGAGCAGTTCTTC. Translating gives CASSLLSEQFF.

The chain uses TRBV5-1 and TRBJ2-7; D may correspond to TRBD1 or TRBD2 (6 bases each). Germline V lookup: CDR1 SGHRS, CDR2 YFSETQ. V lost 6 bases to trimming and J lost 0 bases, with 16 bases between them. This CDR3 contains 15 residues. This chain's CDR3 is CASKFGGQSSYEQYF. The CDR3 nucleotides read TGCGCCAGCAAATTCGGGGGCCAAAGCTCCTACGAGCAGTACTTC.

The chain combines TRBV25-1 with TRBJ2-7, with 8 bases identical to TRBD1. The V gene's germline CDR1 is MGHDK and CDR2 SYGVNS. There are 15 residues in the CDR3. The V segment lost 1 base and the J segment 6 bases; nucleotides outside the gene matches: 8. The CDR3 sequence is CASSEFRGLSGEQYF. CDR3 coding DNA: TGTGCCAGCAGTGAATTCAGGGGGCTTTCGGGCGAGCAGTACTTC.

The genes are TRBV6-5 and TRBJ2-6; 7 nucleotides match TRBD1. CDR3 length: 15 residues. V shed 6 bases and J 2 bases; nucleotides not matched to a gene: 4. Germline V lookup: CDR1 MNHEY, CDR2 SVGAGI. The CDR3 loop is CASSRGSTGANVLTF. The CDR3, as DNA: TGTGCCAGCAGCAGGGGGTCCACTGGGGCCAACGTCCTGACTTTC.

The chain joins TRBV9 to TRBJ2-1; perhaps TRBD2 as D (6 bases). CDR3 length: 13 residues. V lost 3 bases, J lost 6 bases, and 10 bases lay in between. Germline V gives CDR1 SGDLS, CDR2 YYNGEE. In DNA, the CDR3 is TGTGCCAGCAGCGGCGGGACCAGCAATGAGCAGTTCTTC. The encoded protein is CASSGGTSNEQFF.

The DNA of the CDR3 is TGTGCCAGTAGTATTATGTGGACAGAAATTTACAACACTGAAGCTTTCTTT. Its protein product is CASSIMWTEIYNTEAFF. This rearrangement joins TRBV19 to TRBJ1-1; perhaps TRBD1 as D (6 bases). The CDR3 runs to 17 residues. Germline-derived CDR1 and CDR2 are LNHDA and SQIVND (reference sequence). V gave up 3 bases and J gave up 2 bases, with 19 bases separating them. Variable domain in full (rest from reference TRBV19 and TRBJ1-1): DGGITQSPKYLFRKEGQNVTLSCEQNLNHDAMYWYRQDPGQGLRLIYYSQIVNDFQKGDIAEGYSVSREKKESFPLTVTSAQKNPTAFYLCASSIMWTEIYNTEAFFGQGTRLTVV.

This chain links TRBV5-1 with TRBJ2-1; a possible D gene is TRBD2 (5 bases). CDR1 and CDR2 (germline): SGHRS, YFSETQ. Trimming stripped 3 bases from V and 2 bases from J, with 18 bases between. This CDR3 is 17 amino acids long. The DNA for the CDR3 is TGCGCCAGCAGCTCCCCCCCCCGCGGGCGACCCTACAATGAGCAGTTCTTC. Encoded protein: CASSSPPRGRPYNEQFF.

The chain recombines TRBV14 with TRBJ2-1; no firm D call. V was cut by 6 bases and J by 12 bases, with 21 bases left in between. There are 14 residues in the CDR3. Germline CDR1 SGHDN, CDR2 FVKESK. CDR3 residues: CASRPMGTSRGQFF. In DNA, the CDR3 is TGTGCCAGCAGACCGATGGGTACTTCTCGTGGGCAGTTCTTC.

This chain links TRBV7-8 with TRBJ2-2, with TRBD2 as a possible D gene (6 bases). CDR3 length: 15 residues. V dropped 2 bases and J dropped 0 bases, with 7 bases sitting between them. Looked up from germline, CDR1 is SGHVS and CDR2 is FQNEAQ. The CDR3 DNA reads as TGTGCCAGCAGCTTATGGGGGGCGAACACCGGGGAGCTGTTTTTT. Amino acids: CASSLWGANTGELFF.

This sequence joins TRBV29-1 and TRBJ2-3; TRBD1 might be the D (6 bases). The V gene lost 1 base and the J gene lost 2 bases, with 10 bases spanning the gap. The CDR3 is made up of 14 amino acids. The V gene's germline CDR1 is SQVTM and CDR2 ANQGSEA. The CDR3: CSVEGTATTDTQYF. CDR3 DNA: TGCAGCGTTGAAGGGACAGCAACCACAGATACGCAGTATTTT.

The chain couples TRBV18 to TRBJ2-1, with D possibly being TRBD2 (5 bases). The germline CDR1 and CDR2 sequences are KGHSH and LQKENI. The CDR3 covers 16 residues. Trimming removed 3 bases at V and 7 bases at J, with 19 bases between. The CDR3 spells CASSPGTGRPRNEQFF. The CDR3 nucleotides read TGTGCCAGCTCACCGGGAACGGGGAGACCTCGGAATGAGCAGTTCTTC.

This chain links TRBV5-4 with TRBJ2-4, with D possibly TRBD2 on 5 matching bases. The V gene lost 1 base and the J gene lost 6 bases, with 11 bases spanning the gap. Germline lookup yields CDR1 SGHNT and CDR2 YYREEE (reference sequence). This CDR3 comprises 14 residues. The CDR3 here is CASSLRGEGNIQYF. For the CDR3, the DNA is TGTGCCAGCAGCTTGAGAGGTGAGGGAAACATTCAGTACTTC.

This chain links TRBV5-6 with TRBJ2-7, with 7 bases matching TRBD1. The CDR3 loop spans 14 amino acids. Germline V gene sequence: CDR1 SGHDT, CDR2 YYEEEE. V shed 4 bases and J 3 bases; nucleotides not matched to a gene: 7. Here the CDR3 DNA reads TGTGCCAGCAGCCCGTCAGGGGGTTACTACGAGCAGTACTTC. The encoded protein is CASSPSGGYYEQYF.